These 5 T cell receptor beta chains originate from one sample sequenced in a study of T cell repertoires in cytomegalovirus infection. One entry per CDR3 protein, called by TCRdb with MiXCR from the reads. Here the sample spans about 530,000 distinct CDR3 sequences, 26% being singletons. The sample consisted of PBMCs. Source of these receptors: a human donor in good health (CMV status not recorded). Some clones in this sample may be carry-over from other donors' samples.

This chain connects TRBV2 to TRBJ2-3; possibly TRBD1 or TRBD2 for D (5 bases each). The germline gives CDR1 SNHLY, CDR2 FYNNEI. The CDR3 is 13 residues long. V was pared by 8 bases and J by 3 bases, with 12 bases between. The CDR3 DNA is TGTGCCAGCTTTGGGGGTCAAACAGATACGCAGTATTTT. Protein sequence: CASFGGQTDTQYF. Based on the CDR3 plus reference TRBV2 and TRBJ2-3, the full variable domain is EPEVTQTPSHQVTQMGQEVILRCVPISNHLYFYWYRQILGQKVEFLVSFYNNEISEKSEIFDDQFSVERPDGSNFTLKIRSTKLEDSAMYFCASFGGQTDTQYFGPGTRLTVL.

This clonotype has only a few counts. The V gene is TRBV20-1, the J gene TRBJ2-1, with 10 nucleotides matching TRBD2. V shed 6 bases and J 1 base; nucleotides not matched to a gene: 9. Germline CDR1 and CDR2: DFQATT and SNEGSKA (reference sequence). The length of the CDR3 is 16 residues. The CDR3 nucleotides are TGCAGTGCCAATCCCGTAGCGGGAGGATCCTACAATGAGCAGTTCTTC. Protein: CSANPVAGGSYNEQFF.

This clonotype was recorded at least ten times. The V and J genes are TRBV7-8 and TRBJ2-2; TRBD2 agrees at 9 bases. The germline gives CDR1 SGHVS, CDR2 FQNEAQ. CDR3 size: 18 residues. V lost 5 bases to trimming and J lost 0 bases; unmatched junction nucleotides: 10. The CDR3 loop reads CASSPTRLAGTNTGELFF. The CDR3 DNA sequence: TGTGCCAGCAGCCCCACAAGGCTAGCGGGGACGAACACCGGGGAGCTGTTTTTT.

This chain joins TRBV28 and TRBJ1-5; D is unclear. Germline V gene data show CDR1 as MDHEN and CDR2 as SYDVKM. The CDR3 is made up of 14 amino acids. The V gene lost 6 bases and the J gene lost 4 bases, with 13 bases spanning the gap. The CDR3 DNA sequence: TGTGCCAGCAGCGCCCCATCGGGGAATCAGCCCCAGCATTTT. Residues: CASSAPSGNQPQHF.

This rearrangement joins TRBV7-2 to TRBJ2-1, with 11 bases fitting TRBD2. Germline V gene sequence: CDR1 SGHTA, CDR2 FQGNSA. The CDR3 totals 15 residues. V shed 5 bases and J 9 bases; nucleotides not matched to a gene: 9. The CDR3 loop is CASSHRTSGSSEQFF. CDR3 DNA sequence: TGTGCCAGCAGCCACCGCACTAGCGGGAGTTCTGAGCAGTTCTTC. The full variable domain, in which reference TRBV7-2 and TRBJ2-1 provide the parts outside the CDR3, is GAGVSQSPSNKVTEKGKDVELRCDPISGHTALYWYRQSLGQGLEFLIYFQGNSAPDKSGLPSDRFSAERTGGSVSTLTIQRTQQEDSAVYLCASSHRTSGSSEQFFGPGTRLTVL.